The rows below give T cell receptor beta chains drawn from one sample of a study of blood T cell repertoires in COVID-19. The table came from immunoSEQ multiplex PCR; TCRdb's copy has only in-frame clones and leaves some out. The profile shows approximately 200,000 clones, roughly 80% of them singletons. Sequencing input: peripheral blood. These receptors originate from a human donor in a cohort sampled during active COVID-19. CDR3s include the opening cysteine and the closing phenylalanine or tryptophan. Each record gives: clone size, V gene, D gene, CDR3 protein. A D gene is named only where the DNA matches it firmly. Clone size is given for some rows only: seen once, a few or many times, or a class if the clone is expanded.

- | TRBV19 | - | CASSMILRGETQYF
- | TRBV3-1/TRBV3-2 | - | CASRRTLTAEQFF
- | TRBV9 | - | CASTSEGTLYGYTF
- | TRBV9 | - | CASSADSSGANVLTF
- | TRBV6-1 | - | CASSDLSLAKNIQYF
once | TRBV28 | - | CASSVARGEQFF
- | TRBV6-2/TRBV6-3 | TRBD2 | CASSLGLAGPYEQYF
- | TRBV6-6 | - | CATTDGGLYEQYF
- | TRBV9 | - | CASSSQTDANSPLHF
- | TRBV7-6 | TRBD1 | CASSPGQRLGNTIYF
- | TRBV4-1 | TRBD2 | CASSQFLAGIGGELFF
- | TRBV6-2/TRBV6-3 | - | CASSGGGFSTDTQYF
- | TRBV5-1 | TRBD1 | CASSLGQGAAEAFF
- | TRBV4-1 | TRBD1 | CASSQAGTGGLRSGNTIYF
- | TRBV3-1/TRBV3-2 | TRBD2 | CASSPMWGLAGGSSYNEQFF
- | TRBV14 | - | CASRSWGSGTYNEQFF
- | TRBV4-3 | TRBD1 | CASSPRDRVIEQFF
- | TRBV6-5 | - | CAAAGGGDGYTF
- | TRBV7-3 | TRBD2 | CASSHSGASDTQYF
- | TRBV28 | TRBD2 | CASSWGSGIVNEQFF
few | TRBV30 | TRBD1 | CAWETTGSREQYF
- | TRBV7-5 | - | CARSSPTSGGSYNEQFF
- | TRBV20-1 | - | CSAGTPEKLFF
once | TRBV15 | - | CATSRDRADNYGYTF
- | TRBV11-2 | TRBD1 | CASSPSPGERGRNTEAFF
- | TRBV19 | TRBD1 | CASSIRDRGRQPQHF
- | TRBV6-2/TRBV6-3 | TRBD1 | CASSSQSPSGQVYGYTF
- | TRBV19 | TRBD2 | CASRPLLAGGMTGELFF
- | TRBV27 | - | CASSLNTGVGTEAFF
- | TRBV18 | - | CASSPGAGVQETQYF
- | TRBV28 | - | CASTPSGGGANVLTF
few | TRBV7-9 | - | CASSPWRPRNGYTF
- | TRBV19 | - | CASSRRTVGNTEAFF
- | TRBV5-1 | - | CASSFTGMNTEAFF
- | TRBV24-1 | TRBD2 | CATSGLAGARIEQFF